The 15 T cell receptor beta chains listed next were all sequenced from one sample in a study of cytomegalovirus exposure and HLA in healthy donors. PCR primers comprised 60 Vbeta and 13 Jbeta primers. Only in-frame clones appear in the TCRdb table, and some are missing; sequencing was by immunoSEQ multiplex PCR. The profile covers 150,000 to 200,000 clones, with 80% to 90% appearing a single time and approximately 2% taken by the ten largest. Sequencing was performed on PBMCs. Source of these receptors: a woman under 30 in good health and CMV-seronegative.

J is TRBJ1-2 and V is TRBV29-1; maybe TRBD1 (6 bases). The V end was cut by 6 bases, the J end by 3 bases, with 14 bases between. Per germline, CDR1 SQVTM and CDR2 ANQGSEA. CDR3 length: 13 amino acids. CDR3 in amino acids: CSVTGTSDYGYTF. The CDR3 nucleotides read TGCAGCGTAACAGGGACATCAGACTATGGCTACACCTTC.

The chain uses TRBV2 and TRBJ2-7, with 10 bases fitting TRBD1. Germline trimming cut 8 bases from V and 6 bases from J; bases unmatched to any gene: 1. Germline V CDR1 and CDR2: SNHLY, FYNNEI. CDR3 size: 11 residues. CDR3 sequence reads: CASGTGVEQYF. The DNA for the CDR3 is TGTGCCAGCGGGACAGGGGTCGAGCAGTACTTC.

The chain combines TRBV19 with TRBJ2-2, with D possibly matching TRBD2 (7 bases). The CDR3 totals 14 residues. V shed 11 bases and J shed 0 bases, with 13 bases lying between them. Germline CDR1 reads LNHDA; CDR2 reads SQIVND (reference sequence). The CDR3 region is CALRGPANTGELFF. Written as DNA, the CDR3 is TGTGCCTTGCGGGGGCCCGCGAACACCGGGGAGCTGTTTTTT.

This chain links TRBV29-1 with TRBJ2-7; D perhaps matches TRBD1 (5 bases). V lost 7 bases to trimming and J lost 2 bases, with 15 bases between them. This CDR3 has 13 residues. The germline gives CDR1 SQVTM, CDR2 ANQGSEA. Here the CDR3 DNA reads TGCAGCGCCAGCGCAGGGTCCGCCTACGAGCAGTACTTC. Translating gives CSASAGSAYEQYF.

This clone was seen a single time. CDR3 loop: CASSIWGGQTEAFF. CDR3 DNA: TGTGCCAGTAGTATATGGGGGGGCCAAACTGAAGCTTTCTTT. The chain uses TRBV19 and TRBJ1-1, with D possibly being TRBD1 (6 bases). Germline-derived CDR1 and CDR2 are LNHDA and SQIVND (reference sequence). V lost 2 bases and J lost 5, with 12 bases in between. CDR3 length: 14 amino acids.

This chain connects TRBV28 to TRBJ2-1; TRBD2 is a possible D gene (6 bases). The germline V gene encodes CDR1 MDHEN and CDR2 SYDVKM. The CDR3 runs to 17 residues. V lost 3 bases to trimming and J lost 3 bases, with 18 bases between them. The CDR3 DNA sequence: TGTGCCAGCAGTTTCCATGCTGGGCGGGGCCTCTACAATGAGCAGTTCTTC. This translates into CASSFHAGRGLYNEQFF.

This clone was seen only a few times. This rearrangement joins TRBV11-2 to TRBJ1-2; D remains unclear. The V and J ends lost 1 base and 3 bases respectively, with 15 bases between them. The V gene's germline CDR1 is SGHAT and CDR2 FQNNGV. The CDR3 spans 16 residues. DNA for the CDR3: TGTGCCAGCAGCTTAGCCATGGGCCAAGACCACTATGGCTACACCTTC. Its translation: CASSLAMGQDHYGYTF.

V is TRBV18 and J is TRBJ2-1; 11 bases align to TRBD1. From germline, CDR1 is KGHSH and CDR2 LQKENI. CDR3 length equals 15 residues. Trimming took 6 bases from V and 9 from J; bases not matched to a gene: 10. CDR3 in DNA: TGTGCCAGCTCGATCGGACAGGGGGCGCGGGGTGAGCAGTTCTTC. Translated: CASSIGQGARGEQFF. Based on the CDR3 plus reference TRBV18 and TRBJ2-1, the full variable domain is NAGVMQNPRHLVRRRGQEARLRCSPMKGHSHVYWYRQLPEEGLKFMVYLQKENIIDESGMPKERFSAEFPKEGPSILRIQQVVRGDSAAYFCASSIGQGARGEQFFGPGTRLTVL.

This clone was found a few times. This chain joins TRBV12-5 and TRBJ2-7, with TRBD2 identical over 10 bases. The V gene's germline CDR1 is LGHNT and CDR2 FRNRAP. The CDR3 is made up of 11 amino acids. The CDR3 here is CASGTPGLASV. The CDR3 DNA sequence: TGTGCTAGTGGCACTCCGGGACTAGCGAGTGTC.

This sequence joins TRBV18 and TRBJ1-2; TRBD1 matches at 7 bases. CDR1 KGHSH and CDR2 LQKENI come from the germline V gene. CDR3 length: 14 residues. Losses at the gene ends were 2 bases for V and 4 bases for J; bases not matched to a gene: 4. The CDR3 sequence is CASSPSRDSYGYTF. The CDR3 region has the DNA TGTGCCAGCTCACCATCCCGGGACAGCTATGGCTACACCTTC.

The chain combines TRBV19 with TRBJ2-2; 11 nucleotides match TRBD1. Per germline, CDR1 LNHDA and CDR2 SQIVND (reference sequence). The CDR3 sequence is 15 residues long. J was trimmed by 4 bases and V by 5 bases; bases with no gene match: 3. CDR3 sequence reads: CASSSGQGVTGELFF. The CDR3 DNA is TGTGCCAGTAGTTCGGGACAGGGGGTCACCGGGGAGCTGTTTTTT.

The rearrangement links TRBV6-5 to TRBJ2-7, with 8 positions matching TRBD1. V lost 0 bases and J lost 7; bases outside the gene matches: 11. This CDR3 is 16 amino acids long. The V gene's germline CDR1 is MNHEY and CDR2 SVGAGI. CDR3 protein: CASSYSMAGGTWEQYF. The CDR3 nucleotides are TGTGCCAGCAGTTACTCCATGGCAGGGGGCACGTGGGAGCAGTACTTC.

The DNA of the CDR3 is TGTGCCAGCAGTCTAAGCTCAGGAAACTCCTACGAGCAGTACTTC. This translates into CASSLSSGNSYEQYF. J is TRBJ2-7 and V is TRBV6-1; D ambiguous. Trimming cost V 5 bases and J 0 bases, with 14 bases left between them. CDR1 is MNHNS and CDR2 is SASEGT in the germline V gene. The CDR3 runs 15 residues.

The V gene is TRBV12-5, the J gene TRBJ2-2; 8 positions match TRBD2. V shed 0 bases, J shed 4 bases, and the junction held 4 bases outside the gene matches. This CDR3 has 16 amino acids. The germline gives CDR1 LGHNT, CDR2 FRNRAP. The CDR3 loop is CASGLVRGGRTGELFF. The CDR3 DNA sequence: TGTGCTAGTGGTTTGGTACGGGGGGGGCGCACCGGGGAGCTGTTTTTT. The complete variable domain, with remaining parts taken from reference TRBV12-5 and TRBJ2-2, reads DARVTQTPRHKVTEMGQEVTMRCQPILGHNTVFWYRQTMMQGLELLAYFRNRAPLDDSGMPKDRFSAEMPDATLATLKIQPSEPRDSAVYFCASGLVRGGRTGELFFGEGSRLTVL.

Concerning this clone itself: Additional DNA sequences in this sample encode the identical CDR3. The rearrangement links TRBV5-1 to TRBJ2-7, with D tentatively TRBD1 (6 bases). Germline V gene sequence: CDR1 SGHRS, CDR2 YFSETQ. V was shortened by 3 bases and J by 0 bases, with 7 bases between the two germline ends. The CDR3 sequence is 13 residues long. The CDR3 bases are TGCGCCAGCAGCTCGGACAGCTCCTACGAGCAGTACTTC. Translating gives CASSSDSSYEQYF. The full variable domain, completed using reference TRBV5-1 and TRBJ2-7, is KAGVTQTPRYLIKTRGQQVTLSCSPISGHRSVSWYQQTPGQGLQFLFEYFSETQRNKGNFPGRFSGRQFSNSRSEMNVSTLELGDSALYLCASSSDSSYEQYFGPGTRLTVT.